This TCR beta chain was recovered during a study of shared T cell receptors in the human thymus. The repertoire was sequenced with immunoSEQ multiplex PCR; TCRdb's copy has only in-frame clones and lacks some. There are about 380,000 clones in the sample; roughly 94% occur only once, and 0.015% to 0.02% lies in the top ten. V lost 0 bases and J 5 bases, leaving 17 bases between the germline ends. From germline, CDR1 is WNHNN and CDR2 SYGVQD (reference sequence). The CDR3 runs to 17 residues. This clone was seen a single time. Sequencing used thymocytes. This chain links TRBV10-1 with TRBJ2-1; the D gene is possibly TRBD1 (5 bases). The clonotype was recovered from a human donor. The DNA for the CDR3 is TGCGCCAGCAGTGAGTCGGCCAGGGCATACTTCGACAATGAGCAGTTCTTC. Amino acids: CASSESARAYFDNEQFF.